The clone carrying this T cell receptor beta chain was picked up one time. CD8+ and CD4+ T cells from blood underwent TCR beta sequencing. Negative isolation yielded the CD8+ and CD4+ T cells, while FACS enriched the TEMRA cells. Reverse transcription of about 0.45 to 1 ug RNA was performed with random hexamers. The method of amplification for TCR beta CDR3 was immunoSEQ multiplex PCR, covering 54 Vbeta and 13 Jbeta. MiXCR, applied by TCRdb to the immunoSEQ multiplex PCR reads, yields one record per CDR3 protein. This sample carries under 200,000 distinct CDR3 sequences, about 90% of them seen once, and the ten largest clones take around 0.079%. These data are taken from a study of CD8 T cells in Susac syndrome. This CDR3 spans 13 amino acids. V shed 5 bases, J shed 8 bases, and the junction held 5 bases outside the gene matches.

The receptor was derived from a human donor in good health. J is TRBJ2-1 and V is TRBV12-3 or TRBV12-4; 8 bases match TRBD2. The sequencing input was CD4+ T cells from PBMCs. CDR3 nucleotide sequence: TGTGCCAGCAGTCCTCGGACTAGCCATGAGCAGTTCTTC. Its translation: CASSPRTSHEQFF.